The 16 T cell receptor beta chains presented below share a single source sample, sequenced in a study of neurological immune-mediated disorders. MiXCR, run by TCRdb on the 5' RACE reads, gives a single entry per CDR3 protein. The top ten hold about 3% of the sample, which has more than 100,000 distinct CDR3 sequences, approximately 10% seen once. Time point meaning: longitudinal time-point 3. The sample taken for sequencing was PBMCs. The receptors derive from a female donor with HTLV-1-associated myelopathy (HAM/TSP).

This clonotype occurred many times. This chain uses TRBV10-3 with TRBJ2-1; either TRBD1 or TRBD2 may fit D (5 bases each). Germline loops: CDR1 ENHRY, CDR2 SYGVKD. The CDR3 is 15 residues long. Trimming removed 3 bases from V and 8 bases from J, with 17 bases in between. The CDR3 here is CAISDGTRSADEQFF. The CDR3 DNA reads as TGTGCCATCAGTGACGGGACGAGAAGCGCCGATGAGCAGTTCTTC.

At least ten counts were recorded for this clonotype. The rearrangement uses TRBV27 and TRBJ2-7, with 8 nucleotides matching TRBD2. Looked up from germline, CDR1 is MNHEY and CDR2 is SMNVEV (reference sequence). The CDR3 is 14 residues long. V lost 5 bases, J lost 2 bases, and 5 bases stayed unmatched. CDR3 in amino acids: CASSPSGRAYEQYF. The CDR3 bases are TGTGCCAGCAGTCCCTCCGGGAGGGCCTACGAGCAGTACTTC.

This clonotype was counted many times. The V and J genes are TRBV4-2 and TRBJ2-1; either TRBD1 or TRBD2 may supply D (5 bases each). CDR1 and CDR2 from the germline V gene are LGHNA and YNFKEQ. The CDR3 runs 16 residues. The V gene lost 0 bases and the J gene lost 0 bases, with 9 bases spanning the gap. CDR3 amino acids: CASSQEGTPSYNEQFF. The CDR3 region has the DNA TGTGCCAGCAGCCAAGAGGGGACCCCCTCCTACAATGAGCAGTTCTTC.

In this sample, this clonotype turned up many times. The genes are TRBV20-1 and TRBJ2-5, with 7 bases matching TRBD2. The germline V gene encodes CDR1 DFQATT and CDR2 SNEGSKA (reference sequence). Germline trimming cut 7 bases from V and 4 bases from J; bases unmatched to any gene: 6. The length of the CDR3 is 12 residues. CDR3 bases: TGCAGTGTTCCTAGCGGCGGAGAGACCCAGTACTTC. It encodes CSVPSGGETQYF.

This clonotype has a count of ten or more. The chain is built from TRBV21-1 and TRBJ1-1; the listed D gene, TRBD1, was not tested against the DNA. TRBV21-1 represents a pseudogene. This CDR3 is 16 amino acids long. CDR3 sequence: CASSKGRGRTDTEAFF. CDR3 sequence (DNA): TGTGCCAGCAGCAAAGGAAGGGGGCGGACGGACACTGAAGCTTTCTTT.

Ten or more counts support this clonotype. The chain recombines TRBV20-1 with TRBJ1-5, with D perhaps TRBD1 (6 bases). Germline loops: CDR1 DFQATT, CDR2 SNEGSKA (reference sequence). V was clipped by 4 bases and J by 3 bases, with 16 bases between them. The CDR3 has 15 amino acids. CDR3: CSATLQQGPNQPQHF. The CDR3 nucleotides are TGCAGTGCTACATTACAACAGGGTCCCAATCAGCCCCAGCATTTT.

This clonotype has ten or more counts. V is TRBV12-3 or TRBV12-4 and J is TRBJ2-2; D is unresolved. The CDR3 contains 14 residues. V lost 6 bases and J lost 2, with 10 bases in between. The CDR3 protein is CASRTVGNTGELFF. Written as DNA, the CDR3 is TGTGCCAGCAGGACGGTTGGAAACACCGGGGAGCTGTTTTTT.

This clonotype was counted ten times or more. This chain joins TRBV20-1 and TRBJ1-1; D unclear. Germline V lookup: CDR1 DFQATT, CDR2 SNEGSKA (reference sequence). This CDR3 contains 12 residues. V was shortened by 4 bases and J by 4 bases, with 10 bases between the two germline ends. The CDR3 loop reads CSATGPITEAFF. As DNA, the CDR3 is TGCAGTGCTACCGGGCCGATCACTGAAGCTTTCTTT.

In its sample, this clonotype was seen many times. CDR3 in amino acids: CASSLAGTGGWNEQYF. The CDR3, as DNA: TGCGCCAGCAGCTTGGCCGGGACAGGGGGCTGGAACGAGCAGTACTTC. The gene calls are TRBV5-1 and TRBJ2-7, with 12 bases identical to TRBD1. Germline trimming cut 0 bases from V and 5 bases from J; bases unmatched to any gene: 6. This CDR3 contains 16 residues. Germline loops: CDR1 SGHRS, CDR2 YFSETQ.

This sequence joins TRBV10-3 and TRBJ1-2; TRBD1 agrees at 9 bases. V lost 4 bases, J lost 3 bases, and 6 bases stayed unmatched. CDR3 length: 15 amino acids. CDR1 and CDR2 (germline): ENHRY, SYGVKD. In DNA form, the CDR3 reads TGTGCCATCAGTGGGGCCCGGACAGGGGACTATGGCTACACCTTC. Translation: CAISGARTGDYGYTF.

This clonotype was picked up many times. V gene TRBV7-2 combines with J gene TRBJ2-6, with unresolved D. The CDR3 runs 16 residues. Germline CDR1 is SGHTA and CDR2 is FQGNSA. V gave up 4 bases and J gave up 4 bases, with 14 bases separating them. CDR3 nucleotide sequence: TGTGCCAGCAGCTCAAACCAGGCAGCCGGGGCCAACGTCCTGACTTTC. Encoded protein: CASSSNQAAGANVLTF.

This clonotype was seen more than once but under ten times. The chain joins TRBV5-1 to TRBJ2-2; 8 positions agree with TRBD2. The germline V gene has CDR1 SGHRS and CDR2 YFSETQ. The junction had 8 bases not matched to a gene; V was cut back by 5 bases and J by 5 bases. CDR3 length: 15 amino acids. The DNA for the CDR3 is TGCGCCAGCAGTTCCGGGACTAGGAGGACCGGGGAGCTGTTTTTT. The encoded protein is CASSSGTRRTGELFF.

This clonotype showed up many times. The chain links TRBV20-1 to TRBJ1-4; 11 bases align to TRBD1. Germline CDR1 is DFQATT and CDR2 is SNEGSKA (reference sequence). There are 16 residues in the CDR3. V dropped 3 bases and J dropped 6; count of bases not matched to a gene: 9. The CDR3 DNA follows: TGCAGTGCTAGGCCGGGACAGGGGGTGTTTGATGAAAAACTGTTTTTT. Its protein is CSARPGQGVFDEKLFF.

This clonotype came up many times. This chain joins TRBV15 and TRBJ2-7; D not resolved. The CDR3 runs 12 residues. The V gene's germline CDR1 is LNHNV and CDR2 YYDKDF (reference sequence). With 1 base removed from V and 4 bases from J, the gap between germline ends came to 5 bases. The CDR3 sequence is CATSRVGYEQYF. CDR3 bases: TGTGCCACCAGCAGAGTAGGGTACGAGCAGTACTTC. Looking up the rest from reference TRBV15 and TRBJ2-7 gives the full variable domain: DAMVIQNPRYQVTQFGKPVTLSCSQTLNHNVMYWYQQKSSQAPKLLFHYYDKDFNNEADTPDNFQSRRPNTSFCFLDIRSPGLGDTAMYLCATSRVGYEQYFGPGTRLTVT.

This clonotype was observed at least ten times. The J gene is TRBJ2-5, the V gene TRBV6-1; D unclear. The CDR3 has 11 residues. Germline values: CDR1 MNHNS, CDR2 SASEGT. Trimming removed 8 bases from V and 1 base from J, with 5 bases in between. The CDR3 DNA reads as TGTGCCAGCGGTCCCCAAGAGACCCAGTACTTC. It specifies CASGPQETQYF.

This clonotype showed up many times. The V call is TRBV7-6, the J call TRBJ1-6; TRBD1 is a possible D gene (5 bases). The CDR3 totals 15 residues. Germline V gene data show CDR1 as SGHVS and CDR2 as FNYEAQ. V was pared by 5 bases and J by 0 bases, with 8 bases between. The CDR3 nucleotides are TGTGCCAGCAGCCTCGGGGGCTCCTATAATTCACCCCTCCACTTT. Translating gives CASSLGGSYNSPLHF.